This entry concerns a single T cell receptor beta chain. Antigen specificity is unknown. Produced via immunoSEQ multiplex PCR; TCRdb's table is partial and in-frame only. The sample has 100,000 to 150,000 clones; about 88% are singletons. The data were taken from a study of cytomegalovirus exposure and HLA in healthy donors. Germline loops: CDR1 MNHEY, CDR2 SVGAGI. The CDR3 contains 13 residues. Trimming stripped 0 bases from V and 3 bases from J, with 6 bases between. The study's findings and limits: Reportedly, cytomegalovirus status was diagnosed with high sensitivity and specificity. In vitro testing confirmed a few CMV-associated chains as specific for CMV antigens. Overall, approximately 150 TCR beta chains were annotated as cytomegalovirus-associated.

The receptor was derived from a man aged 25-45 years in good health and CMV-seronegative. The specimen sequenced was PBMCs. The genes are TRBV6-5 and TRBJ2-7; no definite D call. In nucleotides, the CDR3 is TGTGCCAGCAGTTACTCTAGCAGCTACGAGCAGTACTTC. Translating gives CASSYSSSYEQYF.